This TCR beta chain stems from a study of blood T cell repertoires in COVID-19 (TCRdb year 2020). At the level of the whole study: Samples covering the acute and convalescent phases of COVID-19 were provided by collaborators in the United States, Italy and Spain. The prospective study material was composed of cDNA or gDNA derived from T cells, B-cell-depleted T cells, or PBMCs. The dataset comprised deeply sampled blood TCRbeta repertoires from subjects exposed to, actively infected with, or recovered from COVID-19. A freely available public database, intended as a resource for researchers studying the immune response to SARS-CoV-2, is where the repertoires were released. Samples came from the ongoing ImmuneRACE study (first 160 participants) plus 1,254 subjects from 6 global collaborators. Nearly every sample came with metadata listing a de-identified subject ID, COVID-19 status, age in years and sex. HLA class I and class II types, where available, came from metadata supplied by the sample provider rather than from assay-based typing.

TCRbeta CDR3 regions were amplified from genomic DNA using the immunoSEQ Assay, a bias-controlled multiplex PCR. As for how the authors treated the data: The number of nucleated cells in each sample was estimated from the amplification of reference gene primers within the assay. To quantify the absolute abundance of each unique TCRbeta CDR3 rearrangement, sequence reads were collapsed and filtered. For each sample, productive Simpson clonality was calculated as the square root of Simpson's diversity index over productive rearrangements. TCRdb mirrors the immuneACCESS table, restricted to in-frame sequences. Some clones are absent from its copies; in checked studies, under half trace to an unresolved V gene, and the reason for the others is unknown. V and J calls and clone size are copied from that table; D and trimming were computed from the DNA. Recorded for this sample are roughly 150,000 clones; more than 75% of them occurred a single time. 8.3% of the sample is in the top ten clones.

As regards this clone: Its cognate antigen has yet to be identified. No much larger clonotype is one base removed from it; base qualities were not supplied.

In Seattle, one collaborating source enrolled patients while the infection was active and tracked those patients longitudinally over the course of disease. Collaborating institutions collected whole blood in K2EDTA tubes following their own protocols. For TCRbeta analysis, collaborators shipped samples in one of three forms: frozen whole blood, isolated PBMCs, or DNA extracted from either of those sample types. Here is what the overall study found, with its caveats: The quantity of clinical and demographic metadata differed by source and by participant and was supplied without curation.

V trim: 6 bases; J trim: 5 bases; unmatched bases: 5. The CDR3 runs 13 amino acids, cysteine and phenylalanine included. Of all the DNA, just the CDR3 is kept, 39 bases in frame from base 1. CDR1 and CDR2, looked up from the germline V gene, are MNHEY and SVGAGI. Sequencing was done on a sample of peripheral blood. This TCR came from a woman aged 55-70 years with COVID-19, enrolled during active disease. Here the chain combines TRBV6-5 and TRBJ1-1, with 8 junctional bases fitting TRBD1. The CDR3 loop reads CASSGDRRTEAFF. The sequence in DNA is TGTGCCAGCAGCGGGGACAGGAGGACTGAAGCTTTCTTT.